This T cell receptor beta chain comes out of a study of a mutant IDH1 vaccine in newly diagnosed glioma. For the study at large: Patients previously underwent radiotherapy, temozolomide, or both, and most underwent both.

Generated by immunoSEQ multiplex PCR, the TCRdb table keeps only in-frame clones and is missing some. This sample has tens of thousands of clones, with approximately 80% found just once. The V gene's germline CDR1 is SGHRS and CDR2 YFSETQ. The CDR3 consists of 13 residues. The V end lost 0 bases, the J end lost 4 bases, and 5 bases lay between the germline ends. This clone was picked up a small number of times. The antigen is undetermined. Time point given: week 47, end of study. What each vaccine dose contained was 300 ug of mutant IDH1 20-mer peptide, accompanied by topical imiquimod. Donors had new IDH1-mutant astrocytomas of WHO grade 3 or 4 (ATRX-lost).

This sequence joins TRBV5-1 and TRBJ1-5; D remains ambiguous. This material consisted of PBMCs, taken from a glioma patient whose treatment included an IDH1 peptide vaccine. This receptor was taken from a man between 18 and 35 years old with glioma. Some clones in this sample may be carry-over from other donors' samples. Written as DNA, the CDR3 is TGCGCCAGCAGCTTGGGGGTTAATCAGCCCCAGCATTTT. This gives the protein CASSLGVNQPQHF.